The clone carrying this TCR beta chain has only a few counts. The record originates from a study of patients and donors after allogeneic stem cell transplantation. The CDR3 sequence is 11 residues long. Trimming left V 2 bases short and J 8 bases short, with 6 bases between. Germline V gene data show CDR1 as LGHDT and CDR2 as YNNKEL (reference sequence). TCRdb recomputed calls from the RT-PCR reads with MiXCR, one row per CDR3 protein. Among about 230,000 distinct CDR3 sequences listed, 13% to 15% were seen once. This chain connects TRBV3-1 to TRBJ1-2; D is uncertain. The receptor was derived from a human donor who was either an allogeneic HSCT recipient or a stem cell or donor lymphocyte infusion donor (not recorded which). It is not recorded whose cells these are; they may come from a transplant donor. Sequenced sample: blood, either unsorted or a sorted T cell fraction (not recorded which). This chain's CDR3 is CASSQPGGYTF. In DNA form, the CDR3 reads TGTGCCAGCAGCCAACCGGGGGGCTACACCTTC. Full variable domain (missing parts from reference TRBV3-1 and TRBJ1-2): DTAVSQTPKYLVTQMGNDKSIKCEQNLGHDTMYWYKQDSKKFLKIMFSYNNKELIINETVPNRFSPKSPDKAHLNLHINSLELGDSAVYFCASSQPGGYTFGSGTRLTVV.